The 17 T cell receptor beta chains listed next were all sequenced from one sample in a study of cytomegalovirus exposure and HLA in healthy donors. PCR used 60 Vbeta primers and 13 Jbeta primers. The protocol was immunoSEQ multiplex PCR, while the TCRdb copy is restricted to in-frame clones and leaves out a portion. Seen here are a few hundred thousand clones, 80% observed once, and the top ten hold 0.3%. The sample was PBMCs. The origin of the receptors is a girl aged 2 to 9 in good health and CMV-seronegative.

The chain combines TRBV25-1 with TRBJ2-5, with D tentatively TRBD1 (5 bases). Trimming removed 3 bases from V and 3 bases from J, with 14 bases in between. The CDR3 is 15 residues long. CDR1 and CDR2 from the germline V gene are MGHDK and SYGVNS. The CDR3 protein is CASSDSGIMEETQYF. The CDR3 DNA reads TGTGCCAGCAGTGATTCAGGGATTATGGAAGAGACCCAGTACTTC. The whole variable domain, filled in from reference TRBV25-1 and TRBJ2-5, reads EADIYQTPRYLVIGTGKKITLECSQTMGHDKMYWYQQDPGMELHLIHYSYGVNSTEKGDLSSESTVSRIRTEHFPLTLESARPSHTSQYLCASSDSGIMEETQYFGPGTRLLVL.

Here the CDR3 reads CASSLRAGWEDEQFF. For the CDR3, the DNA is TGCGCCAGCAGCTTGAGGGCAGGCTGGGAGGATGAGCAGTTCTTC. The rearrangement links TRBV5-1 to TRBJ2-1; D possibly corresponds to TRBD2 (6 bases). The CDR3 length is 15 residues. The germline V gene encodes CDR1 SGHRS and CDR2 YFSETQ. Trimming removed 1 base at V and 8 bases at J, with 16 bases between.

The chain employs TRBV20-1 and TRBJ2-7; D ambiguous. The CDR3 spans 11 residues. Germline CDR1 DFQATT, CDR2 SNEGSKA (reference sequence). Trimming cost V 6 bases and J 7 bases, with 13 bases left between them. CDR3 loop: CSAGPRREQYF. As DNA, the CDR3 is TGCAGTGCCGGTCCACGCCGGGAGCAGTACTTC.

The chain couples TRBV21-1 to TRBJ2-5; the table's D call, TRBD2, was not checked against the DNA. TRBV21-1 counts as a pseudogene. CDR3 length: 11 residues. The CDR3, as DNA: TGTGCCAGCAGACCGGGGTGGGCCCAGTACTTC. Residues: CASRPGWAQYF.

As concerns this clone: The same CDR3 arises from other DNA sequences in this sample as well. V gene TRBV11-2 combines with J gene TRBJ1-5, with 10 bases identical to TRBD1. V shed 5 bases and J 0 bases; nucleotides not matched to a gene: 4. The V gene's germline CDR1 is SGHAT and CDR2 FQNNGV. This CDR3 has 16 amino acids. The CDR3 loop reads CASSVGQGYSNQPQHF. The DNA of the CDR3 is TGTGCCAGCAGCGTGGGACAGGGGTATAGCAATCAGCCCCAGCATTTT.

Here the CDR3 reads CKLQGRYEAFF. In DNA, the CDR3 is TGCAAGCTTCAGGGTAGGTATGAAGCTTTCTTT. The chain is built from TRBV20-1 and TRBJ1-1, with TRBD1 as a possible D gene (5 bases). This CDR3 has 11 amino acids. Germline V CDR1 and CDR2: DFQATT, SNEGSKA (reference sequence).

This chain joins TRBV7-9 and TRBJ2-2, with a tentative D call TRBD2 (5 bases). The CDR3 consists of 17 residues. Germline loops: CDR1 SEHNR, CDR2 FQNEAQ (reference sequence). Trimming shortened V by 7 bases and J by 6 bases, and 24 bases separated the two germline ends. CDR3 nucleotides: TGTGCCAGCACCTCGCAGAGGGTGACCCGAAACTCCGGGGAGCTGTTTTTT. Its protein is CASTSQRVTRNSGELFF.

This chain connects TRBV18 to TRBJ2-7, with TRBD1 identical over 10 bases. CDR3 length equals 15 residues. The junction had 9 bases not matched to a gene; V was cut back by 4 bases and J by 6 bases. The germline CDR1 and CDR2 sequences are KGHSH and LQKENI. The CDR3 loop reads CASSLPGQGFFEQYF. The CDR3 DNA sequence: TGTGCCAGCTCACTTCCGGGACAGGGGTTTTTCGAGCAGTACTTC. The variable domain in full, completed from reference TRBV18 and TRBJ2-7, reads NAGVMQNPRHLVRRRGQEARLRCSPMKGHSHVYWYRQLPEEGLKFMVYLQKENIIDESGMPKERFSAEFPKEGPSILRIQQVVRGDSAAYFCASSLPGQGFFEQYFGPGTRLTVT.

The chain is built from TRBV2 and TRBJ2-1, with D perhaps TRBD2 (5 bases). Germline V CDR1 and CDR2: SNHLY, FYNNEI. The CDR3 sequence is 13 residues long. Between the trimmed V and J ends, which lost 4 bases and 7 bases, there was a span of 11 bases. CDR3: CASSVRGGNEQFF. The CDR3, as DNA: TGTGCCAGCAGTGTACGAGGCGGGAATGAGCAGTTCTTC.

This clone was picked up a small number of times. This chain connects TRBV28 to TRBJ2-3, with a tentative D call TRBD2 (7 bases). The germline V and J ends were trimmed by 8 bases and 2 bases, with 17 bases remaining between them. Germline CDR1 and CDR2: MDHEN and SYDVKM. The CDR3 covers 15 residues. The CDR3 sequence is CASHRGEGITDTQYF. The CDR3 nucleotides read TGTGCCAGCCATAGGGGGGAGGGGATCACAGATACGCAGTATTTT.

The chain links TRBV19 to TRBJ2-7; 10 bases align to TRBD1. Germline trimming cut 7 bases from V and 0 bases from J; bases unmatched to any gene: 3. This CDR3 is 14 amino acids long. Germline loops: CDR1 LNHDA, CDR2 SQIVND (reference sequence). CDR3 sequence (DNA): TGTGCCAGTAAGAGGACAGGGGGCTCCTACGAGCAGTACTTC. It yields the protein CASKRTGGSYEQYF. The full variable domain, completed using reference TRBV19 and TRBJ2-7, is DGGITQSPKYLFRKEGQNVTLSCEQNLNHDAMYWYRQDPGQGLRLIYYSQIVNDFQKGDIAEGYSVSREKKESFPLTVTSAQKNPTAFYLCASKRTGGSYEQYFGPGTRLTVT.

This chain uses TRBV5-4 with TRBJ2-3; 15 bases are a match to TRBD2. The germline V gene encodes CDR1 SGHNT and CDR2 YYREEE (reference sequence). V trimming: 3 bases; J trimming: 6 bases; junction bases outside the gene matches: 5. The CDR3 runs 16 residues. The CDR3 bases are TGTGCCAGCAGCTCCGGACTAGCGGGAGGGCCGGATACGCAGTATTTT. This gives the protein CASSSGLAGGPDTQYF.

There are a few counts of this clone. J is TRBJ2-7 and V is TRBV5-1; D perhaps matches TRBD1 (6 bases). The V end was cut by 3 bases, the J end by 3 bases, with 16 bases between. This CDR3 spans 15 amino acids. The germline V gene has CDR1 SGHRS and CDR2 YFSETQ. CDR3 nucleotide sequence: TGCGCCAGCAGCTCAGGACAGAATTCCTACTACGAGCAGTACTTC. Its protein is CASSSGQNSYYEQYF.

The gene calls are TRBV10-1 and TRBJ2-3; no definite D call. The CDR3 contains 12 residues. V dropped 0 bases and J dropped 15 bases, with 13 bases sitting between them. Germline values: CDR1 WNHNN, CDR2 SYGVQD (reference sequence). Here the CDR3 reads CASSESWIAAYF. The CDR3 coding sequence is TGCGCCAGCAGTGAGTCGTGGATAGCTGCCTATTTT.

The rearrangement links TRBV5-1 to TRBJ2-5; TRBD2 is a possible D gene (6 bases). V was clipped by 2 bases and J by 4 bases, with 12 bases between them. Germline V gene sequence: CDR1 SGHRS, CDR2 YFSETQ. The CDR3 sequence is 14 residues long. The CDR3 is CASSFGVGGETQYF. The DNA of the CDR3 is TGCGCCAGCAGCTTTGGCGTCGGGGGAGAGACCCAGTACTTC.

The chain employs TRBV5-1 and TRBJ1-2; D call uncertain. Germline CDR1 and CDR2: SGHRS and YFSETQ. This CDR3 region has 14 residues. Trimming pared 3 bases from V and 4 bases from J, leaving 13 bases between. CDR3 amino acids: CASSSQLGFYGYTF. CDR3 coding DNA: TGCGCCAGCAGCTCACAGTTGGGCTTCTATGGCTACACCTTC.

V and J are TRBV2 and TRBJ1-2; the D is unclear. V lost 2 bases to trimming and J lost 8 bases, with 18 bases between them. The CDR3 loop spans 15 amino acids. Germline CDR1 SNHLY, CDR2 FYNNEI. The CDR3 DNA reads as TGTGCCAGCAGTGAACACCCCTTGGCAGGAGGAGGCTACACCTTC. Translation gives CASSEHPLAGGGYTF.